This record looks at one TCR beta chain sequence and its context. Antigen: not known. These data belong to a study of OX40 agonist ivuxolimab in advanced cancers. Study-level background: Patients were dosed with the agonistic anti-OX40 (CD134) antibody ivuxolimab. Regarding the study as a whole: Low normalized T-cell clonal expansion also characterized some of the nonresponders. In the 0.1 to 3.0 mg/kg range, CD4+ and CD8+ blood T cells had expanded clonally by week 6. Expanded clones belonging to CD8+ T cells outnumbered, on average, those of CD4+.

This CDR3 region has 15 residues. Trimming removed 10 bases from V and 5 bases from J; junction bases left unmatched: 10. From germline, CDR1 is ENHRY and CDR2 SYGVKD. Assay used: immunoSEQ multiplex PCR; TCRdb lists only in-frame clones, some missing. The repertoire holds about 72,000 clones, with 75% to 95% as singletons. The clonotype was recovered from an adult with an advanced solid tumor such as melanoma, head and neck, liver or kidney cancer. The chain employs TRBV10-3 and TRBJ2-1; 11 bases line up with TRBD2. This specimen consisted of CD4+ or CD8+ T cells sorted from blood, obtained in a trial of the OX40 agonist ivuxolimab. CDR3 sequence: CATSRGTSGNNEQFF. The CDR3 DNA reads TGTGCCACCTCGAGGGGGACTAGCGGAAACAATGAGCAGTTCTTC.